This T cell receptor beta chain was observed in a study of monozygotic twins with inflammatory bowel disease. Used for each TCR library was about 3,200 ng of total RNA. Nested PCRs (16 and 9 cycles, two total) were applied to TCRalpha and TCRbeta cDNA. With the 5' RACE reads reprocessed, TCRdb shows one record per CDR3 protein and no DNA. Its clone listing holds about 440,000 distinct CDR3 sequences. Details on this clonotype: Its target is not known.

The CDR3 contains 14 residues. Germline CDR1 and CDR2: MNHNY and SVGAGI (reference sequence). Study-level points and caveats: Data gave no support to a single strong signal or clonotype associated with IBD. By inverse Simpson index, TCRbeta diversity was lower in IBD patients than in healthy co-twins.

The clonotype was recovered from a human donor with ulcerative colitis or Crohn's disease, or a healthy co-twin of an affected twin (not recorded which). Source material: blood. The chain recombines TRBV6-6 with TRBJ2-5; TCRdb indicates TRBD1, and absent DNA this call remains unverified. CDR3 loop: CASTDRTFQETQYF.